This TCR beta chain is from a study of shared clonotypes between healthy human individuals. This CDR3 contains 11 residues. Germline values: CDR1 MDHEN, CDR2 SYDVKM. Assay used: immunoSEQ multiplex PCR; TCRdb lists only in-frame clones, some missing. Of roughly 2,500,000 clones in the sample, roughly 93% were seen once. Splitting of CD4+ cells produced CD45RA+ naive and CD45RA-negative memory subsets. The chain combines TRBV28 with TRBJ2-5; D not certain. The tail of the sequence fits TRBJ2-7 better, so the J call may be wrong. Material: naive CD4+ T cells from PBMCs. Subset reported: CD45RA+ positively selected. This receptor was taken from a man younger than 35 in good health. Some clones in this sample may be carry-over from other donors' samples. CDR3 loop: CASSGAYEQYF. The DNA of the CDR3 is TGTGCCAGCAGTGGGGCCTACGAGCAGTACTTC.